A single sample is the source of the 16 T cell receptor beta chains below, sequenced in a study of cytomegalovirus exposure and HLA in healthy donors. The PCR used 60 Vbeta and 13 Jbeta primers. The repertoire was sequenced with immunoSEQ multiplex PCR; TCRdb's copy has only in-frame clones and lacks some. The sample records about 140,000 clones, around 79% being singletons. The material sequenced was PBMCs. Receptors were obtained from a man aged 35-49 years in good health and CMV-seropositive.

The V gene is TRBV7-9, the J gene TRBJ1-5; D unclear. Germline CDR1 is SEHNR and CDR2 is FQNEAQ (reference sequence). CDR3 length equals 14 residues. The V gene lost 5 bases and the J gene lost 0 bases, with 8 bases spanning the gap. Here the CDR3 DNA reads TGTGCCAGCAGCATAGACTATAGCAATCAGCCCCAGCATTTT. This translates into CASSIDYSNQPQHF.

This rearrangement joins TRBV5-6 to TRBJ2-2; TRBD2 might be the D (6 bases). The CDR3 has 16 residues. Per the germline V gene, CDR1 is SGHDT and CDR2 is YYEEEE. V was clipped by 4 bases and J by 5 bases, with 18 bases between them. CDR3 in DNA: TGTGCCAGCAGCCCACACCGGGACTTGGTAACCGGGGAGCTGTTTTTT. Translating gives CASSPHRDLVTGELFF.

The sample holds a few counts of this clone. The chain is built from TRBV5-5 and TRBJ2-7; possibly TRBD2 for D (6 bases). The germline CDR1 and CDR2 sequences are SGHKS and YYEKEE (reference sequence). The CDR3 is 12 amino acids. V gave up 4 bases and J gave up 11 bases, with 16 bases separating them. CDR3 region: CASSRLEGGEYF. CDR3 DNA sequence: TGTGCCAGCAGCCGTCTCGAGGGCGGGGAGTACTTC.

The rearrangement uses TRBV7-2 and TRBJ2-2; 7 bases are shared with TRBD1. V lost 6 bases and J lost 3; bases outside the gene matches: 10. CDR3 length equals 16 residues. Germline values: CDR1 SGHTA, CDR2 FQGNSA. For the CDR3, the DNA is TGTGCCAGCAGTAGGGACAGCCCCAGGGACACCGGGGAGCTGTTTTTT. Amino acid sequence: CASSRDSPRDTGELFF.

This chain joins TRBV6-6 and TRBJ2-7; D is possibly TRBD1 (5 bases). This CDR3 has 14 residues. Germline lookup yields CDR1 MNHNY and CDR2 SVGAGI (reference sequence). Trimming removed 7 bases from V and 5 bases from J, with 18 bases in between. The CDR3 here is CASTQPPTVHEQYF. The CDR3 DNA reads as TGTGCCAGCACCCAACCCCCGACAGTCCACGAGCAGTACTTC.

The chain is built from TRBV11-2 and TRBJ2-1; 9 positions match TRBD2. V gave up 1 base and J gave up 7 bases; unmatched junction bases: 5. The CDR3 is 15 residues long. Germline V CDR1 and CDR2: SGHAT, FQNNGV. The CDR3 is CASSLVAGGPNEQFF. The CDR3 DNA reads TGTGCCAGCAGCTTAGTGGCGGGAGGGCCTAATGAGCAGTTCTTC.

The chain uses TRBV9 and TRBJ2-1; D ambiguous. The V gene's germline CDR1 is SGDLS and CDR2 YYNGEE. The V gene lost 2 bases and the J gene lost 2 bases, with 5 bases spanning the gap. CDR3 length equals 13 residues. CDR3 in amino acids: CASSVLPYNEQFF. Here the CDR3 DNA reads TGTGCCAGCAGCGTCCTCCCCTACAATGAGCAGTTCTTC.

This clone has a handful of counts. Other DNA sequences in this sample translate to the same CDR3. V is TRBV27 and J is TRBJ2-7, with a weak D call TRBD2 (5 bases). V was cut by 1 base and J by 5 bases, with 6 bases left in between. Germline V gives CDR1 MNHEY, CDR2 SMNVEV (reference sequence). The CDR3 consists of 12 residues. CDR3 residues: CASSLLGDEQYF. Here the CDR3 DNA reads TGTGCCAGCAGTTTATTGGGAGACGAGCAGTACTTC.

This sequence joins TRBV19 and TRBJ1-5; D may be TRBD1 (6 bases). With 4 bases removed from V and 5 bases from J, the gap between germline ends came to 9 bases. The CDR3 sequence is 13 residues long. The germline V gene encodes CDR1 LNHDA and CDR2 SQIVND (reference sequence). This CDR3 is CASSKGGDQPQHF. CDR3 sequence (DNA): TGTGCCAGTAGTAAAGGGGGGGATCAGCCCCAGCATTTT.

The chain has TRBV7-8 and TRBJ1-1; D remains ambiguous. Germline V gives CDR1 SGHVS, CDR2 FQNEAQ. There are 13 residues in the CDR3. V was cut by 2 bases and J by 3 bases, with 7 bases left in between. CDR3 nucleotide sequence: TGTGCCAGCAGCTTAAACCCAGACACTGAAGCTTTCTTT. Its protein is CASSLNPDTEAFF.

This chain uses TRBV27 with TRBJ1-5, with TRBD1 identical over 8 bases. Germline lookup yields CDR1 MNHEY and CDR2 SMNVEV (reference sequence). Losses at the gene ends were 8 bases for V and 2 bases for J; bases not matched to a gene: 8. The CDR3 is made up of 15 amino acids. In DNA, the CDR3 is TGTGCCAGCCGACTCTCGACAGGGGGCAATCAGCCCCAGCATTTT. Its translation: CASRLSTGGNQPQHF.

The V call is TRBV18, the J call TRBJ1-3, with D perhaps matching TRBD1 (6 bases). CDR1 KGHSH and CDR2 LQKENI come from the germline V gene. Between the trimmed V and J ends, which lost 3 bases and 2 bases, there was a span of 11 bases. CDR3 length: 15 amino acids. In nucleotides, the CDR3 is TGTGCCAGCTCACCTGCGGGGGGCCCTGGAAACACCATATATTTT. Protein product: CASSPAGGPGNTIYF.

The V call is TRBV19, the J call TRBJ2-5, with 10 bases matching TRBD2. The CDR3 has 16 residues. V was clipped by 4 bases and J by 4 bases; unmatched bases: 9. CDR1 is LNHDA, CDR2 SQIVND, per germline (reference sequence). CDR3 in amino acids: CASSTPRTSGGETQYF. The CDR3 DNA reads TGTGCCAGTAGTACCCCCAGGACTAGCGGCGGAGAGACCCAGTACTTC. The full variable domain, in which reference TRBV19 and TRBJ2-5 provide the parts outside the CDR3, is DGGITQSPKYLFRKEGQNVTLSCEQNLNHDAMYWYRQDPGQGLRLIYYSQIVNDFQKGDIAEGYSVSREKKESFPLTVTSAQKNPTAFYLCASSTPRTSGGETQYFGPGTRLLVL.

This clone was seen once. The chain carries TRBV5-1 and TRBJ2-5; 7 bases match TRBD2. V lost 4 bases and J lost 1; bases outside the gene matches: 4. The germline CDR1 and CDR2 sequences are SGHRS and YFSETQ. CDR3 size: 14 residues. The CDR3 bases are TGCGCCAGCAGCGCCCCGGGGGGCCAAGAGACCCAGTACTTC. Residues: CASSAPGGQETQYF.

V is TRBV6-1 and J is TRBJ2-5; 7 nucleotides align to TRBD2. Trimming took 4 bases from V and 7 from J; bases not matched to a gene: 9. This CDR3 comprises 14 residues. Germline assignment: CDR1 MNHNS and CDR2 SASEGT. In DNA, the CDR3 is TGTGCCAGCAGTGTCGAACGGGACTACCCGACCCAGTACTTC. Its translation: CASSVERDYPTQYF.

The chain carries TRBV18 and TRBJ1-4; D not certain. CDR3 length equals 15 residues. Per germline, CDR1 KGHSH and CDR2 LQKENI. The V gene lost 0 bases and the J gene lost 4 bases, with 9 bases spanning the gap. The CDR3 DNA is TGTGCCAGCTCACCACCCTCGGGAGGTAATGAAAAACTGTTTTTT. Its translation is CASSPPSGGNEKLFF.